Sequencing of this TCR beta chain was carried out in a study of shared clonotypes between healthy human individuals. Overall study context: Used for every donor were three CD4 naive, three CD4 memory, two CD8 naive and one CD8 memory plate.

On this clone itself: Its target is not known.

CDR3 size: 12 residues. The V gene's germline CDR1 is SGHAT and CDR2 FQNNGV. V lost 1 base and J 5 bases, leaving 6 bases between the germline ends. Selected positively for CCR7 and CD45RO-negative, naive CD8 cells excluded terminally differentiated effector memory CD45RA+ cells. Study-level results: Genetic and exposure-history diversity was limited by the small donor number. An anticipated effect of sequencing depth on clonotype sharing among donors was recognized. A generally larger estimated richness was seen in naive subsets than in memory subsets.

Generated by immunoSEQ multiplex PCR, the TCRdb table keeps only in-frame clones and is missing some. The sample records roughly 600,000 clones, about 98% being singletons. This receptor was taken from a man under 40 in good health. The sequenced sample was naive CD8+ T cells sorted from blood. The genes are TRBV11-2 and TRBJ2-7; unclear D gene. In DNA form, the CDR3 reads TGTGCCAGCAGCTTAGTCTACCACGAGCAGTACTTC. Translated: CASSLVYHEQYF.